This TCR beta chain was sequenced for a study of radiotherapy plus CTLA-4 blockade in lung cancer. Study-wide results and caveats: The best predictor of response was reported to be early blood T cell clone dynamics, with interferon-beta.

Note on this clone: No antigen is known for it.

Assay: immunoSEQ multiplex PCR; the TCRdb copy retains only in-frame clones and omits some. The sample has some 100,000 clones, about 80% seen once. V dropped 4 bases and J dropped 4 bases, with 10 bases sitting between them. The CDR3 contains 12 residues. The germline CDR1 and CDR2 sequences are SQVTM and ANQGSEA. Sequencing was performed on peripheral blood, taken from a patient treated with radiotherapy plus ipilimumab. The chain carries TRBV29-1 and TRBJ2-5; D gene ambiguous. This sequence originates from a human donor with non-small cell lung cancer that progressed on radiotherapy plus ipilimumab. This CDR3 reads CSVVSGLETQYF. As DNA, the CDR3 is TGCAGCGTTGTAAGTGGGTTAGAGACCCAGTACTTC.